One and the same sample provided the 19 T cell receptor beta chains below, sequenced in a study of T cells in Graves' hyperthyroidism and ophthalmopathy. It was RNA transcripts that yielded the amplified TCR beta CDR3 regions. First-round RT-PCR targeting the TCR CDR3 was performed with the HTBI primer set. A single record per CDR3 protein comes from TCRdb applying MiXCR to the multiplex PCR reads. The profile covers 550,000 to 850,000 distinct CDR3 sequences, with approximately 18% appearing a single time and around 17% taken by the ten largest. Material for sequencing was blood. The origin of the receptors is a woman between 50 and 59 years old with Graves' hyperthyroidism that later progressed to Graves' ophthalmopathy.

This clonotype has ten or more counts. The chain is built from TRBV29-1 and TRBJ1-2; weak D call: TRBD1 (5 bases). V was cut by 6 bases and J by 1 base, with 12 bases left in between. The CDR3 is 13 residues long. Germline CDR1 SQVTM, CDR2 ANQGSEA. CDR3 in DNA: TGCAGCGTCGGGGCAGGAAATAACTATGGCTACACCTTC. Its protein is CSVGAGNNYGYTF.

This clonotype has at least ten counts. The J gene is TRBJ1-2, the V gene TRBV12-3 or TRBV12-4; D not resolved. The V gene lost 2 bases and the J gene lost 5 bases, with 12 bases spanning the gap. The CDR3 is 14 amino acids. CDR3 residues: CASSLWTAGYGYTF. In nucleotides, the CDR3 is TGTGCCAGCAGTTTATGGACCGCCGGGTATGGCTACACCTTC.

This clonotype was observed at least ten times. The V and J genes are TRBV6-5 and TRBJ1-2, with D uncertain. Trimming pared 0 bases from V and 4 bases from J, leaving 15 bases between. The CDR3 contains 16 residues. Per germline, CDR1 MNHEY and CDR2 SVGAGI. CDR3 DNA: TGTGCCAGCAGTTACTCCGCCCGGGCCGGGGTCTATGGCTACACCTTC. Translated, it gives CASSYSARAGVYGYTF.

This clonotype has a handful of counts. This sequence joins TRBV20-1 and TRBJ2-6; 7 bases are a match to TRBD2. The CDR3 has 17 residues. Germline V gives CDR1 DFQATT, CDR2 SNEGSKA (reference sequence). V lost 0 bases to trimming and J lost 0 bases; unmatched junction nucleotides: 5. Here the CDR3 reads CSAREEGRASGANVLTF. CDR3 nucleotide sequence: TGCAGTGCTAGAGAGGAGGGGAGGGCCTCTGGGGCCAACGTCCTGACTTTC.

In this sample, this clonotype turned up many times. The chain combines TRBV7-9 with TRBJ1-6; D perhaps matches TRBD1 (5 bases). Germline V CDR1 and CDR2: SEHNR, FQNEAQ (reference sequence). V lost 7 bases to trimming and J lost 9 bases, with 22 bases between them. The CDR3 runs to 16 residues. CDR3 sequence reads: CASTTATGGSTSPLHF. In nucleotides, the CDR3 is TGTGCCAGCACCACCGCGACCGGGGGAAGTACTTCACCCCTCCACTTT.

This clonotype was observed a handful of times. The V gene is TRBV6-5, the J gene TRBJ2-2; D is uncertain. The germline V gene encodes CDR1 MNHEY and CDR2 SVGAGI. V was shortened by 4 bases and J by 3 bases, with 12 bases between the two germline ends. CDR3 length: 15 residues. The CDR3 nucleotides are TGTGCCAGCAGTTGGGTTGGTGGACACACCGGGGAGCTGTTTTTT. The encoded protein is CASSWVGGHTGELFF.

This clonotype has ten or more counts. Here the CDR3 reads CASSQSSGNINQPQHF. In DNA, the CDR3 is TGTGCCAGCAGCCAATCCAGTGGTAACATCAATCAGCCCCAGCATTTT. The genes are TRBV7-8 and TRBJ1-5; D is ambiguous. The CDR3 length is 16 residues. Germline V lookup: CDR1 SGHVS, CDR2 FQNEAQ. Trimming stripped 5 bases from V and 3 bases from J, with 17 bases between.

This clonotype was recorded a few times. The chain has TRBV10-3 and TRBJ1-5; D is perhaps TRBD1 (5 bases). This CDR3 is 15 amino acids long. Germline V gene sequence: CDR1 ENHRY, CDR2 SYGVKD. Trimming removed 6 bases from V and 0 bases from J, with 12 bases in between. The CDR3 nucleotides are TGTGCCATCAGGCCGGGGACGGCTAGCAATCAGCCCCAGCATTTT. Translation: CAIRPGTASNQPQHF.

The rearrangement uses TRBV20-1 and TRBJ2-2, with 12 bases identical to TRBD2. Germline CDR1 is DFQATT and CDR2 is SNEGSKA (reference sequence). CDR3 length equals 14 residues. The trim removed 1 base at V and 9 bases at J, leaving 3 bases unmatched. The CDR3 spells CSARGTSGARELFF. CDR3 nucleotide sequence: TGCAGTGCTAGAGGGACTAGCGGGGCAAGGGAGCTGTTTTTT.

This clonotype was seen only a few times. This rearrangement joins TRBV19 to TRBJ2-5, with D unclear. Trimming pared 3 bases from V and 0 bases from J, leaving 8 bases between. This CDR3 comprises 14 residues. Germline CDR1 and CDR2: LNHDA and SQIVND (reference sequence). The CDR3 is CASSIGRYQETQYF. The CDR3 DNA reads TGTGCCAGTAGTATCGGACGGTACCAAGAGACCCAGTACTTC. Full variable domain (remainder filled in from reference TRBV19 and TRBJ2-5): DGGITQSPKYLFRKEGQNVTLSCEQNLNHDAMYWYRQDPGQGLRLIYYSQIVNDFQKGDIAEGYSVSREKKESFPLTVTSAQKNPTAFYLCASSIGRYQETQYFGPGTRLLVL.

This clonotype was observed at least ten times. The chain is built from TRBV5-1 and TRBJ2-1; 11 bases align to TRBD2. Germline V lookup: CDR1 SGHRS, CDR2 YFSETQ. The CDR3 contains 15 residues. The junction had 4 bases not matched to a gene; V was cut back by 3 bases and J by 5 bases. The CDR3 DNA reads as TGCGCCAGCAGCTCCATAGCGGGGGGGAACAATGAGCAGTTCTTC. Translating it yields CASSSIAGGNNEQFF.

This clonotype was seen ten or more times. The rearrangement links TRBV3-1 to TRBJ2-1; TRBD2 matches at 11 bases. Trimming at V came to 8 bases and at J to 6 bases, leaving 6 bases not matched to a gene. The CDR3 length is 14 residues. The germline gives CDR1 LGHDT, CDR2 YNNKEL (reference sequence). In nucleotides, the CDR3 is TGTGCCAGCCTTTCTAGCGGGGGGTCCAATGAGCAGTTCTTC. It encodes CASLSSGGSNEQFF.

This clonotype was seen at least ten times. J is TRBJ1-2 and V is TRBV2; D is perhaps TRBD1 (6 bases). Germline-derived CDR1 and CDR2 are SNHLY and FYNNEI. Trimming took 6 bases from V and 3 from J, leaving 14 bases between them. This CDR3 region has 14 residues. In DNA, the CDR3 is TGTGCCAGCAGCCCAGACAGGTTACACTATGGCTACACCTTC. Protein: CASSPDRLHYGYTF.

In its sample, this clonotype was seen many times. The chain carries TRBV2 and TRBJ2-1; D uncertain. Looked up from germline, CDR1 is SNHLY and CDR2 is FYNNEI. CDR3 size: 14 residues. V was shortened by 0 bases and J by 2 bases, with 5 bases between the two germline ends. CDR3 sequence: CASSEASAYNEQFF. The CDR3 nucleotides are TGTGCCAGCAGTGAAGCGTCAGCCTACAATGAGCAGTTCTTC.

The chain carries TRBV11-2 and TRBJ1-6, with TRBD1 as a possible D gene (6 bases). CDR1 and CDR2 from the germline V gene are SGHAT and FQNNGV. The CDR3 consists of 15 residues. V lost 4 bases to trimming and J lost 7 bases, with 14 bases between them. For the CDR3, the DNA is TGTGCCAGCAGCTCAGACAGGACCCGCAATTCACCCCTCCACTTT. Residues: CASSSDRTRNSPLHF.

This clonotype has ten or more counts. The chain has TRBV3-1 and TRBJ1-6; 7 positions agree with TRBD1. V gave up 5 bases and J gave up 10 bases; unmatched junction bases: 11. The CDR3 is 15 amino acids. The germline gives CDR1 LGHDT, CDR2 YNNKEL (reference sequence). The DNA for the CDR3 is TGTGCCAGCAGCTCCCTGACAGGGCTGGACTCACCCCTCCACTTT. Its translation is CASSSLTGLDSPLHF. Full variable domain (outside the CDR3, taken from reference TRBV3-1 and TRBJ1-6): DTAVSQTPKYLVTQMGNDKSIKCEQNLGHDTMYWYKQDSKKFLKIMFSYNNKELIINETVPNRFSPKSPDKAHLNLHINSLELGDSAVYFCASSSLTGLDSPLHFGNGTRLTVT.

As for this clonotype: A much more abundant neighbour one base away suggests this may be a read error. The conserved closing phenylalanine or tryptophan is absent in this CDR3, likely reflecting a read error. J is TRBJ2-1 and V is TRBV2, with D uncertain. The germline CDR1 and CDR2 sequences are SNHLY and FYNNEI. The CDR3 is 15 residues long. V was clipped by 4 bases and J by 0 bases, with 10 bases between them. The CDR3 region is CASSVAVSSYNEQFL. The CDR3 nucleotides are TGTGCCAGCAGTGTTGCGGTCAGCTCCTACAATGAGCAGTTCCTC.

This clonotype was recorded a few times. The chain has TRBV20-1 and TRBJ2-5, with 7 bases aligning to TRBD2. Losses at the gene ends were 0 bases for V and 5 bases for J; bases not matched to a gene: 6. This CDR3 has 14 residues. Germline loops: CDR1 DFQATT, CDR2 SNEGSKA (reference sequence). CDR3: CSAREGGEGETQYF. As DNA, the CDR3 is TGCAGTGCTAGAGAGGGCGGGGAGGGCGAGACCCAGTACTTC.

The chain combines TRBV28 with TRBJ1-5, with D unclear. Trimming stripped 3 bases from V and 3 bases from J, with 15 bases between. CDR3 length: 16 amino acids. Per germline, CDR1 MDHEN and CDR2 SYDVKM. Here the CDR3 DNA reads TGTGCCAGCAGTTTTATCGGGGTAAAGGACAATCAGCCCCAGCATTTT. Residues: CASSFIGVKDNQPQHF.